This passage covers 16 T cell receptor beta chains from one sample sequenced in a study of Graves' ophthalmopathy and Graves' hyperthyroidism. RNA transcripts provided the template for amplifying TCR beta CDR3 regions. Second-round multiplex PCR came after a first-round RT-PCR that employed HTBI primers. TCRdb ran MiXCR on the multiplex PCR reads and lists one entry per CDR3 protein. The sample yields over a million distinct CDR3 sequences, less than 45% seen once. The material sequenced was peripheral blood or thyroid tissue (not recorded which). These receptor sequences come from an adult man with Graves' hyperthyroidism.

The chain has TRBV6-1 and TRBJ1-1; unclear D gene. V was cut by 1 base and J by 5 bases, with 14 bases left in between. CDR1 is MNHNS and CDR2 is SASEGT in the germline V gene. The CDR3 runs to 15 residues. CDR3 DNA sequence: TGTGCCAGCAGTGAAGACCCGCCGAGGGAGACTGAAGCTTTCTTT. Encoded protein: CASSEDPPRETEAFF.

This clonotype was observed at least ten times. This chain joins TRBV24-1 and TRBJ2-5, with 11 bases lining up with TRBD2. J lost 7 bases, V lost 3 bases, and 3 bases had no gene match. The CDR3 length is 14 residues. Germline V gene sequence: CDR1 KGHDR, CDR2 SFDVKD. CDR3 sequence (DNA): TGTGCCACCAGTGATACTAGCGGGAGCGGGACCCAGTACTTC. This sequence encodes CATSDTSGSGTQYF.

CDR3 protein: CASNRQGFDYGYTF. DNA of the CDR3: TGTGCCAGTAACCGACAGGGCTTTGACTATGGCTACACCTTC. The chain links TRBV2 to TRBJ1-2; TRBD1 aligns across 7 bases. The CDR3 extends over 14 amino acids. CDR1 SNHLY and CDR2 FYNNEI come from the germline V gene. V shed 9 bases and J 3 bases; nucleotides not matched to a gene: 10.

The chain is built from TRBV7-9 and TRBJ2-2; D is unclear. CDR1 and CDR2 (germline): SEHNR, FQNEAQ (reference sequence). The CDR3 is made up of 16 amino acids. The V and J ends lost 4 bases and 1 base respectively, with 13 bases between them. This chain's CDR3 is CASSYSNLLNTGELFF. The CDR3 DNA follows: TGTGCCAGCAGCTACTCTAATCTCTTGAACACCGGGGAGCTGTTTTTT.

This clonotype came up a few times. This CDR3 is CATSGIGTASGYTF. CDR3 coding DNA: TGTGCCACCAGTGGGATCGGGACAGCATCTGGCTACACCTTC. V gene TRBV24-1 combines with J gene TRBJ1-2; 7 positions agree with TRBD1. The CDR3 loop spans 14 amino acids. Germline V gene sequence: CDR1 KGHDR, CDR2 SFDVKD. Germline trimming cut 5 bases from V and 7 bases from J; bases unmatched to any gene: 9.

This clonotype was picked up one time. The rearrangement links TRBV11-2 to TRBJ2-2; tentatively, D is TRBD1 (6 bases). Trimming pared 5 bases from V and 0 bases from J, leaving 13 bases between. CDR3 length: 16 amino acids. From germline, CDR1 is SGHAT and CDR2 FQNNGV. DNA for the CDR3: TGTGCCAGCAGCACAACCAGGGGAGCGAACACCGGGGAGCTGTTTTTT. It yields the protein CASSTTRGANTGELFF.

This clonotype was observed at least ten times. The V call is TRBV5-1, the J call TRBJ2-2; maybe TRBD1 (6 bases). The V end was cut by 5 bases, the J end by 4 bases, with 12 bases between. The CDR3 is made up of 14 amino acids. Germline-derived CDR1 and CDR2 are SGHRS and YFSETQ. CDR3 region: CASRAGEVTGELFF. The CDR3 bases are TGCGCCAGCAGGGCAGGGGAAGTCACCGGGGAGCTGTTTTTT.

The V and J genes are TRBV15 and TRBJ2-6, with D perhaps TRBD2 (5 bases). Trimming stripped 0 bases from V and 4 bases from J, with 7 bases between. This CDR3 has 15 residues. Per germline, CDR1 LNHNV and CDR2 YYDKDF (reference sequence). The CDR3 DNA is TGTGCCACCAGCAGAGATCGGGAAGGGGCCAACGTCCTGACTTTC. Protein: CATSRDREGANVLTF.

This clonotype was seen once. This sequence may be a read error, since a much larger clone differs from it by one base. This sequence joins TRBV20-1 and TRBJ2-7; D ambiguous. Germline V gene sequence: CDR1 DFQATT, CDR2 SNEGSKA (reference sequence). The CDR3 sequence is 12 residues long. DNA for the CDR3: TGCAGTGCCGAGCCACGGTCCTACGGGCAGTACTTC. It encodes CSAEPRSYGQYF.

This clonotype was recorded once. CDR3 protein: CSAGLPGQGFQPQHF. The CDR3 nucleotides are TGCAGTGCGGGTTTACCGGGACAGGGGTTTCAGCCCCAGCATTTT. This chain connects TRBV20-1 to TRBJ1-5, with 10 bases aligning to TRBD1. The trim removed 6 bases at V and 6 bases at J, leaving 11 bases unmatched. Per the germline V gene, CDR1 is DFQATT and CDR2 is SNEGSKA (reference sequence). CDR3 size: 15 residues.

V and J are TRBV2 and TRBJ2-5; 11 nucleotides agree with TRBD2. This CDR3 spans 19 amino acids. Germline-derived CDR1 and CDR2 are SNHLY and FYNNEI. Germline trimming cut 6 bases from V and 3 bases from J; bases unmatched to any gene: 18. This chain's CDR3 is CASSSDGGLAGPLEETQYF. In nucleotides, the CDR3 is TGTGCCAGCAGCTCAGACGGAGGACTAGCGGGTCCCTTAGAAGAGACCCAGTACTTC.

The DNA of the CDR3 is TGTGCCAGCAGTTTAGGTGAGGAGGGAGTTTACGAGCAGTACTTC. The encoded protein is CASSLGEEGVYEQYF. V and J are TRBV28 and TRBJ2-7; D perhaps matches TRBD2 (6 bases). This CDR3 has 15 amino acids. Per germline, CDR1 MDHEN and CDR2 SYDVKM. Trimming took 2 bases from V and 4 from J, leaving 15 bases between them.

In the case of this clonotype: Possible read error: a much larger clone is one base away. The J gene is TRBJ2-2, the V gene TRBV24-1, with 8 bases aligning to TRBD1. The CDR3 consists of 14 residues. The V segment lost 4 bases and the J segment 9 bases; nucleotides outside the gene matches: 6. CDR1 is KGHDR and CDR2 is SFDVKD in the germline V gene. The CDR3 sequence is CATSDPTGARELFF. CDR3 bases: TGTGCCACCAGTGACCCGACAGGGGCCAGGGAGCTGTTTTTT.

This clonotype was counted once. The chain joins TRBV5-1 to TRBJ1-4, with 7 bases matching TRBD1. V dropped 4 bases and J dropped 8; count of bases not matched to a gene: 23. Germline V gene data show CDR1 as SGHRS and CDR2 as YFSETQ. The CDR3 contains 19 residues. The CDR3 DNA sequence: TGCGCCAGCAGCCTCCGGCCCGGGACAGCGGAACCGAAGAGGGAAAAACTGTTTTTT. It translates to CASSLRPGTAEPKREKLFF.

This clonotype occurred many times. The V and J genes are TRBV4-1 and TRBJ2-7; possibly TRBD1 for D (5 bases). V gave up 0 bases and J gave up 6 bases, with 12 bases separating them. The CDR3 is 14 amino acids. Germline-derived CDR1 and CDR2 are MGHRA and YSYEKL. CDR3: CASSQDRVLSEQYF. CDR3 coding DNA: TGCGCCAGCAGCCAAGACAGGGTATTGAGCGAGCAGTACTTC.

The V gene is TRBV5-1, the J gene TRBJ1-2; 12 bases fit TRBD1. The germline V gene encodes CDR1 SGHRS and CDR2 YFSETQ. Trimming took 4 bases from V and 4 from J; bases not matched to a gene: 8. CDR3 length equals 16 residues. The CDR3 region is CASSARDRGPFYGYTF. For the CDR3, the DNA is TGCGCCAGCAGCGCCAGGGACAGGGGGCCCTTCTATGGCTACACCTTC.